The next 19 T cell receptor beta chains were all read from a single sample in a study of T cell responses to AZD1222 COVID-19 vaccine. Clones were sequenced by immunoSEQ multiplex PCR, and TCRdb holds only the in-frame ones, with some missing. The sample records 150,000 or so clones, 88% being singletons. The specimen comprised peripheral blood, sampled on day 0 of AZD1222 vaccination. The origin of the receptors is an adult in good health.

The rearrangement joins TRBV19 to TRBJ2-7; no firm D call. The germline gives CDR1 LNHDA, CDR2 SQIVND (reference sequence). The CDR3 runs 13 residues. V lost 3 bases and J 0 bases, leaving 6 bases between the germline ends. Here the CDR3 DNA reads TGTGCCAGTAGTATCCGGCTCTCCTACGAGCAGTACTTC. This codes for CASSIRLSYEQYF.

The rearrangement uses TRBV18 and TRBJ2-3; D call uncertain. The CDR3 spans 14 residues. V was shortened by 4 bases and J by 4 bases, with 12 bases between the two germline ends. Per the germline V gene, CDR1 is KGHSH and CDR2 is LQKENI. CDR3 in amino acids: CASSLNRPPDTQYF. The CDR3 DNA reads TGTGCCAGCTCACTTAATCGTCCTCCAGATACGCAGTATTTT.

This clone was found a few times. The rearrangement links TRBV2 to TRBJ1-2; D is possibly TRBD1 (6 bases). V lost 8 bases, J lost 8 bases, and 15 bases lay in between. This CDR3 spans 12 amino acids. Germline CDR1 is SNHLY and CDR2 is FYNNEI. The CDR3 spells CASGTQGGGYTF. For the CDR3, the DNA is TGTGCCAGCGGAACACAGGGTGGGGGCTACACCTTC.

This rearrangement joins TRBV2 to TRBJ2-2; D is uncertain. Trimming stripped 4 bases from V and 5 bases from J, with 8 bases between. This CDR3 is 13 amino acids long. Germline V lookup: CDR1 SNHLY, CDR2 FYNNEI. DNA for the CDR3: TGTGCCAGCAGTGGGGCTCGGACCGGGGAGCTGTTTTTT. The encoded protein is CASSGARTGELFF. Together with reference TRBV2 and TRBJ2-2, the CDR3 gives the full variable domain: EPEVTQTPSHQVTQMGQEVILRCVPISNHLYFYWYRQILGQKVEFLVSFYNNEISEKSEIFDDQFSVERPDGSNFTLKIRSTKLEDSAMYFCASSGARTGELFFGEGSRLTVL.

The chain links TRBV4-3 to TRBJ1-6; 10 nucleotides agree with TRBD1. The CDR3 is made up of 15 amino acids. In germline, CDR1 is LGHNA, CDR2 YSLEER. Trimming took 0 bases from V and 8 from J; bases not matched to a gene: 1. The CDR3, as DNA: TGCGCCAGCAGCCAAGAAGGGACAGGGGATTCACCCCTCCACTTT. Translating gives CASSQEGTGDSPLHF.

This chain joins TRBV10-3 and TRBJ2-5, with a tentative D call TRBD1 (5 bases). V was cut by 10 bases and J by 3 bases, with 15 bases left in between. Germline V gene sequence: CDR1 ENHRY, CDR2 SYGVKD. CDR3 length: 13 residues. The CDR3 DNA sequence: TGTGCCACCAGACCTGTGGACAAAGAGACCCAGTACTTC. It translates to CATRPVDKETQYF.

The CDR3 DNA follows: TGTGCCAGCAGCTTGACTAGTTGGTACGAGCAGTACTTC. Protein sequence: CASSLTSWYEQYF. This rearrangement joins TRBV5-5 to TRBJ2-7, with D tentatively TRBD2 (5 bases). Germline V CDR1 and CDR2: SGHKS, YYEKEE (reference sequence). This CDR3 region has 13 residues. The V and J ends lost 1 base and 4 bases respectively, with 9 bases between them.

The sample holds many counts of this clone. The V and J genes are TRBV6-4 and TRBJ2-6, with D maybe TRBD2 (6 bases). CDR1 is MRHNA, CDR2 SNTAGT, per germline. There are 15 residues in the CDR3. V lost 3 bases, J lost 2 bases, and 8 bases lay in between. The CDR3 here is CASSEGGTGANVLTF. The CDR3 coding sequence is TGTGCCAGCAGTGAGGGGGGTACTGGGGCCAACGTCCTGACTTTC.

This clone was seen a single time. V gene TRBV27 combines with J gene TRBJ2-2, with 9 bases matching TRBD2. Germline loops: CDR1 MNHEY, CDR2 SMNVEV (reference sequence). This CDR3 is 14 amino acids long. V trimming: 10 bases; J trimming: 6 bases; junction bases outside the gene matches: 9. The CDR3 bases are TGTGCCACCCGGGGCGGGAGGGCCCCCGGGGAGCTGTTTTTT. Protein product: CATRGGRAPGELFF.

A few counts support this clone. The chain uses TRBV7-9 and TRBJ1-2; D remains unclear. V shed 10 bases and J shed 0 bases, with 15 bases lying between them. There are 14 residues in the CDR3. CDR1 and CDR2 from the germline V gene are SEHNR and FQNEAQ (reference sequence). CDR3 sequence: CAIPKGRPNYGYTF. CDR3 in DNA: TGTGCCATTCCCAAGGGCAGACCTAACTATGGCTACACCTTC.

This clone was recorded only once. The genes are TRBV19 and TRBJ1-1; perhaps TRBD1 as D (6 bases). V was shortened by 8 bases and J by 1 base, with 14 bases between the two germline ends. Germline CDR1 reads LNHDA; CDR2 reads SQIVND (reference sequence). This CDR3 is 14 amino acids long. The CDR3 is CASSQGPRNTEAFF. CDR3 nucleotides: TGTGCCAGTTCTCAGGGGCCAAGGAACACTGAAGCTTTCTTT.

This clone was counted once. The CDR3 sequence: CASSLGGGSEAFF. The CDR3 nucleotides read TGTGCCAGCAGCTTAGGGGGCGGGAGTGAAGCTTTCTTT. The chain recombines TRBV7-2 with TRBJ1-1, with D possibly TRBD1 on 5 matching bases. The germline V and J ends were trimmed by 1 base and 7 bases, with 10 bases remaining between them. Germline CDR1 is SGHTA and CDR2 is FQGNSA. The CDR3 runs to 13 residues.

The CDR3 nucleotides are TGCGCCAGCAGCTTGGCCCCTAGCGCGAACACCGGGGAGCTGTTTTTT. Its translation: CASSLAPSANTGELFF. The chain is built from TRBV5-1 and TRBJ2-2, with D maybe TRBD2 (6 bases). The CDR3 runs 16 residues. Per germline, CDR1 SGHRS and CDR2 YFSETQ. Deletions cut 0 bases from V and 0 bases from J, with 9 bases between.

The chain has TRBV6-6 and TRBJ2-7; 10 bases map to TRBD1. The trim removed 0 bases at V and 2 bases at J, leaving 1 base unmatched. CDR1 and CDR2 (germline): MNHNY, SVGAGI (reference sequence). This CDR3 region has 15 residues. Here the CDR3 DNA reads TGTGCCAGCAGTTACTCGGGACAGGGGACCTACGAGCAGTACTTC. Translated: CASSYSGQGTYEQYF.

The J gene is TRBJ1-6, the V gene TRBV5-5; weak D call: TRBD1 (5 bases). The germline gives CDR1 SGHKS, CDR2 YYEKEE (reference sequence). CDR3 length: 15 residues. V shed 6 bases and J shed 2 bases, with 12 bases lying between them. The CDR3 region is CASKLGGTYNSPLHF. The CDR3 coding sequence is TGTGCCAGCAAACTCGGGGGGACCTATAATTCACCCCTCCACTTT.

This sequence joins TRBV30 and TRBJ2-3; tentatively, D is TRBD1 (6 bases). Germline loops: CDR1 GTSNPN, CDR2 SVGIG (reference sequence). Trimming shortened V by 5 bases and J by 11 bases, and 14 bases separated the two germline ends. The CDR3 has 11 amino acids. CDR3: CAWAPGAVQYF. CDR3 nucleotides: TGTGCCTGGGCGCCAGGGGCCGTGCAGTATTTT.

CDR3 protein: CASRQGADPYEQYF. Written as DNA, the CDR3 is TGTGCCAGTAGGCAGGGGGCAGATCCCTACGAGCAGTACTTC. The V call is TRBV19, the J call TRBJ2-7, with 8 bases aligning to TRBD1. The germline gives CDR1 LNHDA, CDR2 SQIVND (reference sequence). This CDR3 comprises 14 residues. V trimming: 6 bases; J trimming: 2 bases; junction bases outside the gene matches: 6. Complete variable domain (other parts from reference TRBV19 and TRBJ2-7): DGGITQSPKYLFRKEGQNVTLSCEQNLNHDAMYWYRQDPGQGLRLIYYSQIVNDFQKGDIAEGYSVSREKKESFPLTVTSAQKNPTAFYLCASRQGADPYEQYFGPGTRLTVT.

This clone is a singleton in its sample. The CDR3 protein is CASGSGSSPDTQYF. CDR3 sequence (DNA): TGTGCCAGCGGTAGCGGGAGTTCCCCAGATACGCAGTATTTT. This chain connects TRBV7-2 to TRBJ2-3; 9 bases align to TRBD2. The CDR3 has 14 amino acids. V lost 8 bases to trimming and J lost 4 bases; unmatched junction nucleotides: 7. CDR1 and CDR2 from the germline V gene are SGHTA and FQGNSA.

Only one count was recorded for this clone. The chain carries TRBV9 and TRBJ2-1, with unresolved D. The CDR3 consists of 13 residues. Germline CDR1 reads SGDLS; CDR2 reads YYNGEE. V lost 4 bases, J lost 7 bases, and 12 bases lay in between. The CDR3 DNA reads TGTGCCAGCAGCCCCTGGACGGAAAATGAGCAGTTCTTC. Its protein product is CASSPWTENEQFF.